Below, 19 T cell receptor beta chains from the same sample are listed, as sequenced in a study of blood T cells in healthy people across ages. The authors ran a second PCR of 7 to 11 cycles using a sample-barcoded 5' primer and a J-beta primer mix. TCRdb passed the 5' RACE reads through MiXCR, listing each CDR3 protein once. The sample lists fewer than 1.5 million distinct CDR3 sequences, roughly 40% occurring once. The sequencing sample was made of blood. These receptors came from a young woman in good health.

This clonotype was seen a few times. The CDR3 here is CSARVGADSSYEQYF. CDR3 nucleotide sequence: TGCAGTGCTAGAGTGGGAGCGGATAGCTCCTACGAGCAGTACTTC. The genes are TRBV20-1 and TRBJ2-7; a possible D gene is TRBD2 (5 bases). Germline assignment: CDR1 DFQATT and CDR2 SNEGSKA (reference sequence). V was cut by 1 base and J by 0 bases, with 13 bases left in between. This CDR3 is 15 amino acids long.

In its sample, this clonotype was seen a few times. The chain couples TRBV5-1 to TRBJ2-1, with 10 bases lining up with TRBD2. The germline V gene encodes CDR1 SGHRS and CDR2 YFSETQ. This CDR3 comprises 15 residues. Unmatched junction bases numbered 11, after V lost 7 bases and J lost 7 bases. The DNA of the CDR3 is TGCGCCAGCCAACCGAGCGGGGGGGAAATGAATGAGCAGTTCTTC. As protein: CASQPSGGEMNEQFF.

The CDR3 region has the DNA TGTGCCAGCTCCCCGCAGAGGGACAGGCCCAATGAGCAGTTCTTC. Its protein is CASSPQRDRPNEQFF. The V call is TRBV6-2 or TRBV6-3, the J call TRBJ2-1, with TRBD1 matching over 8 bases. J gave up 6 bases and V 8 bases, and 12 bases lay outside the gene matches. The CDR3 has 15 residues. The germline V gene has CDR1 MNHEY and CDR2 SVGEGT.

The chain links TRBV20-1 to TRBJ2-7, with D hard to call. Germline loops: CDR1 DFQATT, CDR2 SNEGSKA (reference sequence). This CDR3 is 13 amino acids long. V was cut by 3 bases and J by 0 bases, with 9 bases left in between. CDR3 sequence (DNA): TGCAGTGCTAGGGACCCAACCTCCTACGAGCAGTACTTC. Residues: CSARDPTSYEQYF.

The genes are TRBV6-1 and TRBJ2-3; unclear D gene. CDR1 and CDR2 (germline): MNHNS, SASEGT. The V gene lost 4 bases and the J gene lost 2 bases, with 10 bases spanning the gap. This CDR3 is 14 amino acids long. Here the CDR3 DNA reads TGTGCCAGCAGTGTTACTAACCCCACAGATACGCAGTATTTT. It translates to CASSVTNPTDTQYF.

Of note for this clonotype: Compared with germline, one end of the junction differs, possibly owing to a read error. This rearrangement joins TRBV12-3 or TRBV12-4 to TRBJ2-7, with TRBD2 identical over 8 bases. The CDR3 is made up of 14 amino acids. The CDR3 reads CASRSSGSSDEQYF. The CDR3 DNA reads TGTGCCAGCAGATCGAGCGGGAGCTCCGACGAGCAGTACTTC.

This clonotype was recorded a few times. V usage is TRBV5-1 and J usage is TRBJ2-7, with a tentative D call TRBD2 (5 bases). Germline lookup yields CDR1 SGHRS and CDR2 YFSETQ. The CDR3 covers 15 residues. The V end lost 0 bases, the J end lost 2 bases, and 12 bases lay between the germline ends. As DNA, the CDR3 is TGCGCCAGCAGCTTGGGAGTTGCGGGCCCCTACGAGCAGTACTTC. Protein: CASSLGVAGPYEQYF.

For this clonotype: A single base separates this from a much larger clone, so it may be a read error. The V gene is TRBV25-1, the J gene TRBJ2-5; D remains ambiguous. The closer fit of TRBJ2-7 to the DNA end suggests the J call may be wrong. The CDR3 is made up of 15 amino acids. Germline lookup yields CDR1 MGHDK and CDR2 SYGVNS. Here the CDR3 reads CASGDHRRGPLEQYF. CDR3 DNA sequence: TGTGCCAGCGGTGACCATCGACGAGGCCCTCTCGAGCAGTACTTC.

The chain employs TRBV5-1 and TRBJ2-1, with D unresolved. V lost 6 bases, J lost 3 bases, and 19 bases lay in between. This CDR3 region has 16 residues. Germline lookup yields CDR1 SGHRS and CDR2 YFSETQ. The CDR3 DNA reads as TGCGCCAGCACTCGGACCACCTTTGGCATCTACAATGAGCAGTTCTTC. Its translation is CASTRTTFGIYNEQFF.

The chain carries TRBV28 and TRBJ2-1; D may be TRBD1 (6 bases). The CDR3 extends over 15 amino acids. Germline CDR1 and CDR2: MDHEN and SYDVKM. Trimming took 4 bases from V and 8 from J, leaving 18 bases between them. The CDR3 sequence is CASSSTIDRQDEQFF. The CDR3 DNA reads as TGTGCCAGCAGTTCCACCATTGACAGGCAGGATGAGCAGTTCTTC. The full variable domain, with the rest looked up from reference TRBV28 and TRBJ2-1, is DVKVTQSSRYLVKRTGEKVFLECVQDMDHENMFWYRQDPGLGLRLIYFSYDVKMKEKGDIPEGYSVSREKKERFSLILESASTNQTSMYLCASSSTIDRQDEQFFGPGTRLTVL.

The chain is built from TRBV24-1 and TRBJ2-1; weak D call: TRBD2 (6 bases). CDR1 KGHDR and CDR2 SFDVKD come from the germline V gene. The CDR3 has 13 residues. The V end was cut by 9 bases, the J end by 1 base, with 9 bases between. CDR3 coding DNA: TGTGCCACCCAGCGGGCTTCCTACAATGAGCAGTTCTTC. It is translated as CATQRASYNEQFF.

This clonotype was detected only a few times. The chain carries TRBV20-1 and TRBJ2-7; D call uncertain. Germline V gene data show CDR1 as DFQATT and CDR2 as SNEGSKA (reference sequence). V dropped 3 bases and J dropped 0 bases, with 12 bases sitting between them. The CDR3 has 14 amino acids. The CDR3 is CSASYGPYSYEQYF. The CDR3 bases are TGCAGTGCTAGTTACGGTCCCTACTCCTACGAGCAGTACTTC.

This clonotype was counted a few times. The genes are TRBV6-5 and TRBJ2-7, with 8 bases fitting TRBD2. This CDR3 comprises 16 residues. Germline trimming cut 0 bases from V and 5 bases from J; bases unmatched to any gene: 9. CDR1 is MNHEY and CDR2 is SVGAGI in the germline V gene. The CDR3 protein is CASSYSSSGGADEQYF. DNA of the CDR3: TGTGCCAGCAGTTACTCCTCCTCCGGGGGGGCGGACGAGCAGTACTTC.

In this sample, this clonotype turned up once. The V gene is TRBV9, the J gene TRBJ2-5; D is unresolved. Germline CDR1 and CDR2: SGDLS and YYNGEE. This CDR3 contains 15 residues. V dropped 1 base and J dropped 11 bases, with 21 bases sitting between them. DNA of the CDR3: TGTGCCAGCAGCGTAACGTGGAGTTCGGCCTACAAGCAGTACTTC. This sequence encodes CASSVTWSSAYKQYF.

This clonotype was seen more than once but under ten times. The rearrangement links TRBV7-9 to TRBJ2-5; D could derive from TRBD1 or TRBD2 (5 bases each). CDR3 size: 20 residues. Germline V CDR1 and CDR2: SEHNR, FQNEAQ (reference sequence). V was shortened by 0 bases and J by 4 bases, with 27 bases between the two germline ends. CDR3 region: CASSLARAGTESTNGETQYF. Written as DNA, the CDR3 is TGTGCCAGCAGCTTAGCCAGAGCCGGGACGGAGTCGACCAACGGAGAGACCCAGTACTTC.

The chain is built from TRBV18 and TRBJ2-7; D is ambiguous. CDR1 and CDR2 (germline): KGHSH, LQKENI. V was cut by 9 bases and J by 7 bases, with 13 bases left in between. This CDR3 region has 11 residues. The CDR3 loop reads CARTANNEQYF. CDR3 nucleotide sequence: TGTGCCAGAACGGCCAACAATGAGCAGTACTTC.

This chain joins TRBV27 and TRBJ2-5; no reliable D call. The DNA matches TRBJ2-7 better at its end, which makes the J call doubtful. In germline, CDR1 is MNHEY, CDR2 SMNVEV (reference sequence). CDR3 size: 14 residues. This CDR3 reads CASSTFGVPYEQYF. CDR3 in DNA: TGTGCCAGCAGTACCTTCGGTGTCCCCTACGAGCAGTACTTC.

This clonotype was observed a few times. The rearrangement joins TRBV7-3 to TRBJ2-1; D remains unclear. V was clipped by 4 bases and J by 6 bases, with 10 bases between them. There are 13 residues in the CDR3. Per the germline V gene, CDR1 is SGHTA and CDR2 is FQGTGA. The CDR3 nucleotides are TGTGCCAGCAGCTACGGTCCCTCCAATGAGCAGTTCTTC. Translated: CASSYGPSNEQFF.

The V gene is TRBV3-1, the J gene TRBJ2-1; D might be TRBD2 (5 bases). V gave up 4 bases and J gave up 5 bases, with 18 bases separating them. Looked up from germline, CDR1 is LGHDT and CDR2 is YNNKEL (reference sequence). The length of the CDR3 is 16 residues. The chain's CDR3 is CASSRRTVPRDNEQFF. The CDR3 DNA reads as TGTGCCAGCAGCCGAAGGACCGTCCCGAGGGACAATGAGCAGTTCTTC.